This T cell receptor beta chain was documented in a study of OX40 agonist ivuxolimab in advanced cancers. Study-wide background: Those enrolled were less than 85% male, with a mean age of roughly 62 years and ages from roughly 20 to 85. Partial responses occurred in Three dose-escalation patients, one with hepatocellular carcinoma and two with cutaneous melanoma. The eligibility criteria allowed prior anti-PD-1, anti-PD-L1 or anti-CTLA-4 therapy, and 30% to 45% had some.

The CDR3 has 11 amino acids. Trimming pared 4 bases from V and 7 bases from J, leaving 8 bases between. The V gene's germline CDR1 is SQVTM and CDR2 ANQGSEA. Sequencing used immunoSEQ multiplex PCR; TCRdb keeps in-frame clones, though not all of them. The data show 150,000 to 190,000 clones, roughly 92% seen once. The sequencing here drew on CD4+ or CD8+ T cells sorted from blood, taken in a trial of the OX40 agonist ivuxolimab. The TCR was taken from an adult with an advanced solid tumor such as melanoma, head and neck, liver or kidney cancer. The J gene is TRBJ2-1, the V gene TRBV29-1; D not resolved. The CDR3 sequence is CSVAPQNEQFF. In nucleotides, the CDR3 is TGCAGCGTTGCCCCGCAAAATGAGCAGTTCTTC.